The clone carrying this T cell receptor (beta chain) was found a few times. From the 5' RACE reads, TCRdb called clonotypes with MiXCR, one entry per CDR3 protein. The sample holds nearly 650,000 distinct CDR3 sequences, roughly 7.2% seen once. The data belong to a study of identical twins. CDR3 length: 15 amino acids. V lost 0 bases and J 6 bases, leaving 12 bases between the germline ends. Germline V gene lookup returns CDR1 ENHRY and CDR2 SYGVKD. The same data also went into a second study, on yellow fever vaccine responses in identical twins.

The TCR comes from a woman between 18 and 29 years old in good health. This sequence joins TRBV10-3 and TRBJ2-4, with a possible D match to TRBD2 (6 bases). The sample taken for sequencing was PBMCs. Written as DNA, the CDR3 is TGTGCCATCAGTGAGTCGGGAGGCAGTGGAAACATTCAGTACTTC. Translating gives CAISESGGSGNIQYF.